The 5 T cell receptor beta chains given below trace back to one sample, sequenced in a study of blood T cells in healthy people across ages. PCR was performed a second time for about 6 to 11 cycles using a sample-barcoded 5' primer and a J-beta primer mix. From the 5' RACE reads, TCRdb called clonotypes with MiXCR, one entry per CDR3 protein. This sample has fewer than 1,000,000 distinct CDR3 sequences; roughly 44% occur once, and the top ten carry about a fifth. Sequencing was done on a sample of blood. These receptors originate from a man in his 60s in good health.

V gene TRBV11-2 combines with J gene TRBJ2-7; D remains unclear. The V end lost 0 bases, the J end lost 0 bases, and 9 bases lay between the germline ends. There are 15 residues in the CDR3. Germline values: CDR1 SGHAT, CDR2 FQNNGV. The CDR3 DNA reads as TGTGCCAGCAGCTTAGAATGGTTTCCCTCCTACGAGCAGTACTTC. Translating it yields CASSLEWFPSYEQYF.

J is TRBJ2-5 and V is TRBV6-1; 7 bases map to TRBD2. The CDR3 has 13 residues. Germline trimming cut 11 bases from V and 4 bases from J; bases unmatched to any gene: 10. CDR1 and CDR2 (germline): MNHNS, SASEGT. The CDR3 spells CAGCGRVGETQYF. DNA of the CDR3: TGTGCCGGGTGTGGGAGGGTGGGAGAGACCCAGTACTTC.

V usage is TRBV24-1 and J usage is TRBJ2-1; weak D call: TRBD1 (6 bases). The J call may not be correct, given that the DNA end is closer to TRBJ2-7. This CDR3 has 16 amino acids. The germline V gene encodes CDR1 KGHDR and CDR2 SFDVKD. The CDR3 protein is CATSDPDRSSYNEQYF. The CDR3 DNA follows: TGTGCCACCAGTGATCCAGACAGGAGCTCCTACAATGAGCAGTACTTC.

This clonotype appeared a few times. The chain's CDR3 is CASSQDRRENWEQYF. The CDR3 nucleotides are TGCGCCAGCAGCCAAGATCGCAGGGAAAATTGGGAGCAGTACTTC. The chain uses TRBV4-1 and TRBJ2-7; a possible D gene is TRBD1 (5 bases). Deletions cut 0 bases from V and 7 bases from J, with 16 bases between. The CDR3 is 15 amino acids. Germline V gene sequence: CDR1 MGHRA, CDR2 YSYEKL.

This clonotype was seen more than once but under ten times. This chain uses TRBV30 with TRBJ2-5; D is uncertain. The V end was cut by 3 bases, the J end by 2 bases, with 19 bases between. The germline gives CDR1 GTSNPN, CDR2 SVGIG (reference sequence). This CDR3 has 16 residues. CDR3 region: CAWSTEVVQTQETQYF. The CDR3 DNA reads TGTGCCTGGAGCACCGAGGTCGTACAGACACAAGAGACCCAGTACTTC. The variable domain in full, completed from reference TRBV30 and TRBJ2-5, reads SQTIHQWPATLVQPVGSPLSLECTVEGTSNPNLYWYRQAAGRGLQLLFYSVGIGQISSEVPQNLSASRPQDRQFILSSKKLLLSDSGFYLCAWSTEVVQTQETQYFGPGTRLLVL.